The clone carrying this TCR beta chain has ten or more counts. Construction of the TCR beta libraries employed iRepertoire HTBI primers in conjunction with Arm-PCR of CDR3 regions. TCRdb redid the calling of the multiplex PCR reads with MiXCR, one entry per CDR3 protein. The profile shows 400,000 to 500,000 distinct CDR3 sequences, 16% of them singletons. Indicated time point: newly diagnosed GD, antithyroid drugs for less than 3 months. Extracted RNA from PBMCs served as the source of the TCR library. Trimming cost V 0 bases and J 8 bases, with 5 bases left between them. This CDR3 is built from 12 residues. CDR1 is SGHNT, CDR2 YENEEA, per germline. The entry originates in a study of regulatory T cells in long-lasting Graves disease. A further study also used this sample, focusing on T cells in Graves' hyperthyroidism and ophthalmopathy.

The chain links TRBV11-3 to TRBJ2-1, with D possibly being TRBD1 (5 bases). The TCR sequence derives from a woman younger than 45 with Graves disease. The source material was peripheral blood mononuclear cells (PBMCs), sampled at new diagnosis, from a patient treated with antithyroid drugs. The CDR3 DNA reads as TGTGCCAGCAGCTTAGAGACAGATGAGCAGTTCTTC. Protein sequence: CASSLETDEQFF.